The 27 T cell receptor beta chains listed next were all sequenced from one sample in a study of response to subunit inactivated influenza vaccine. TCRdb fed the RT-PCR reads into MiXCR, producing one record per CDR3 protein. The data hold some 550,000 distinct CDR3 sequences, with under 30% observed a single time. The data also belong to a second study, concerning T cells expressing NK-cell markers. That paper notes: The authors made TCR beta cDNA libraries by 5'RACE template switching. This switching added a universal primer site and UMIs.

The input for sequencing was CD4+ T cells sorted from PBMCs, taken about 11 days after vaccination. The receptors stem from a man over 45 who received an inactivated influenza vaccine.

This clonotype was seen more than once but under ten times. The V call is TRBV28, the J call TRBJ2-1; TRBD2 aligns across 8 bases. V trimming: 3 bases; J trimming: 4 bases; junction bases outside the gene matches: 5. Germline V gene sequence: CDR1 MDHEN, CDR2 SYDVKM. The CDR3 is 15 residues long. CDR3 DNA: TGTGCCAGCAGTTTTAATCGGGGGGGGTACAATGAGCAGTTCTTC. This sequence encodes CASSFNRGGYNEQFF.

This clonotype was seen only a few times. The chain carries TRBV2 and TRBJ1-2, with D possibly TRBD1 on 6 matching bases. The CDR3 is 15 amino acids. From germline, CDR1 is SNHLY and CDR2 FYNNEI. V lost 5 bases and J lost 0, with 13 bases in between. The CDR3 loop reads CASSLRQEANYGYTF. The CDR3 nucleotides are TGTGCCAGCAGTCTACGACAGGAAGCTAACTATGGCTACACCTTC.

This clonotype was seen only once. The rearrangement uses TRBV5-1 and TRBJ2-5; D may correspond to TRBD1 or TRBD2 (5 bases each). The V end lost 2 bases, the J end lost 3 bases, and 14 bases lay between the germline ends. CDR3 length: 15 amino acids. The germline V gene encodes CDR1 SGHRS and CDR2 YFSETQ. CDR3 loop: CASSFGGSVKETQYF. CDR3 nucleotide sequence: TGCGCCAGCAGCTTTGGGGGAAGTGTTAAAGAGACCCAGTACTTC.

This clonotype was recorded a few times. The rearrangement links TRBV7-7 to TRBJ2-1; 7 nucleotides agree with TRBD2. Germline V gene lookup returns CDR1 SSHAT and CDR2 FNYEAQ (reference sequence). The CDR3 runs 16 residues. With V trimmed by 1 base and J by 4 bases, 7 bases remained unmatched. The CDR3 is CASSLDGRREYNEQFF. The CDR3 DNA sequence: TGTGCCAGCAGCTTAGATGGCCGGCGGGAGTACAATGAGCAGTTCTTC.

This clonotype was observed a few times. This rearrangement joins TRBV28 to TRBJ2-1, with TRBD2 as a possible D gene (6 bases). The CDR3 spans 15 residues. The germline CDR1 and CDR2 sequences are MDHEN and SYDVKM. Trimming took 2 bases from V and 3 from J, leaving 11 bases between them. The CDR3 reads CASSLPGAYYNEQFF. In DNA form, the CDR3 reads TGTGCCAGCAGTTTACCGGGAGCCTACTACAATGAGCAGTTCTTC.

This clonotype showed up just a few times. This chain joins TRBV2 and TRBJ2-1, with 7 bases that match TRBD2. Unmatched junction bases numbered 7, after V lost 4 bases and J lost 10 bases. Germline V CDR1 and CDR2: SNHLY, FYNNEI. This CDR3 comprises 13 residues. In DNA form, the CDR3 reads TGTGCCAGCAGTGCCAGCGGGATTAGAGAGCAGTTCTTC. This gives the protein CASSASGIREQFF.

This chain joins TRBV9 and TRBJ2-1; TRBD2 agrees at 8 bases. CDR3 length: 15 residues. Germline loops: CDR1 SGDLS, CDR2 YYNGEE. The V segment lost 0 bases and the J segment 8 bases; nucleotides outside the gene matches: 7. CDR3 nucleotides: TGTGCCAGCAGCGTAGCTGGCCTAGCGGGTGATGAGCAGTTCTTC. Translation gives CASSVAGLAGDEQFF.

This clonotype was counted a few times. The chain has TRBV14 and TRBJ1-6; no clear D. Germline CDR1 is SGHDN and CDR2 is FVKESK. V shed 4 bases and J shed 10 bases, with 8 bases lying between them. The CDR3 loop spans 12 amino acids. CDR3 nucleotides: TGTGCCAGCAGCCGATCTGGATCACCCCTCCACTTT. Translation gives CASSRSGSPLHF.

The genes are TRBV7-3 and TRBJ2-1; 7 bases match TRBD1. Germline-derived CDR1 and CDR2 are SGHTA and FQGTGA. This CDR3 has 16 residues. V dropped 5 bases and J dropped 0; count of bases not matched to a gene: 7. The CDR3 reads CASSLGGGGSYNEQFF. CDR3 sequence (DNA): TGTGCCAGCAGCCTAGGGGGCGGAGGCTCCTACAATGAGCAGTTCTTC.

The chain employs TRBV21-1 and TRBJ2-5. TRBV21-1 is termed a pseudogene. This CDR3 has 16 amino acids. The CDR3 here is CASSKTGLCLKETQYF. The CDR3 nucleotides read TGTGCCAGCAGCAAAACGGGTCTCTGCCTTAAAGAGACCCAGTACTTC.

The rearrangement joins TRBV12-3 or TRBV12-4 to TRBJ2-1; TRBD1 matches at 9 bases. CDR3 length: 15 residues. The trim removed 6 bases at V and 8 bases at J, leaving 11 bases unmatched. The CDR3 DNA follows: TGTGCCAGCAGGATTATGGGACAGGGAATCCATGAGCAGTTCTTC. Translation gives CASRIMGQGIHEQFF.

This clonotype was seen only a few times. The CDR3 sequence: CSARLATYEQYF. The CDR3 DNA reads as TGCAGTGCCCGACTAGCTACCTACGAGCAGTACTTC. The chain carries TRBV20-1 and TRBJ2-7, with 7 bases that match TRBD2. CDR1 and CDR2 (germline): DFQATT, SNEGSKA (reference sequence). The ends lost 6 bases at V and 2 bases at J; junction bases unmatched: 4. The CDR3 sequence is 12 residues long.

The gene calls are TRBV18 and TRBJ2-7; D perhaps matches TRBD2 (5 bases). The CDR3 is 14 residues long. Germline CDR1 and CDR2: KGHSH and LQKENI. Trimming pared 0 bases from V and 3 bases from J, leaving 9 bases between. CDR3 coding DNA: TGTGCCAGCTCACCACCAGAGGGTTACTACGAGCAGTACTTC. It codes for CASSPPEGYYEQYF.

This clonotype was seen a few times. The genes are TRBV5-1 and TRBJ1-1; TRBD1 matches 7 bases. Germline assignment: CDR1 SGHRS and CDR2 YFSETQ. The CDR3 extends over 13 amino acids. V lost 7 bases, J lost 3 bases, and 6 bases stayed unmatched. In DNA, the CDR3 is TGCGCCAGCGCCAGGGGGGCGGACACTGAAGCTTTCTTT. It specifies CASARGADTEAFF.

This chain joins TRBV7-6 and TRBJ2-7; the match to TRBD1 covers 10 bases. This CDR3 is 14 amino acids long. V lost 5 bases, J lost 4 bases, and 5 bases stayed unmatched. Germline V gene sequence: CDR1 SGHVS, CDR2 FNYEAQ. The CDR3 bases are TGTGCCAGCAGCCGGGACAGGGGTACTTACGAGCAGTACTTC. Amino acids: CASSRDRGTYEQYF.

This clonotype was detected a few times. This CDR3 reads CASSQGTTMGDEQFF. In DNA, the CDR3 is TGTGCCAGCAGCCAAGGGACGACCATGGGGGATGAGCAGTTCTTC. The chain carries TRBV3-1 and TRBJ2-1; tentatively, D is TRBD1 or TRBD2 (5 bases each). V shed 1 base and J shed 8 bases, with 15 bases lying between them. This CDR3 contains 15 residues. CDR1 and CDR2 (germline): LGHDT, YNNKEL (reference sequence).

This rearrangement joins TRBV6-5 to TRBJ1-5; a weak D match, TRBD1 (5 bases). Trimming left V 2 bases short and J 12 bases short, with 20 bases between. There are 15 residues in the CDR3. Germline V gene data show CDR1 as MNHEY and CDR2 as SVGAGI. The CDR3 nucleotides are TGTGCCAGCAGTTACCTGGGTACGGCAGGGAGGGTCCAGCATTTT. The encoded protein is CASSYLGTAGRVQHF.

This clonotype was seen more than once but under ten times. This chain connects TRBV7-2 to TRBJ2-1; D may be TRBD1 or TRBD2 (6 bases each). Germline loops: CDR1 SGHTA, CDR2 FQGNSA. V dropped 3 bases and J dropped 6 bases, with 12 bases sitting between them. This CDR3 has 14 amino acids. CDR3 sequence (DNA): TGTGCCAGCAGCTTGGGGGGCGGTATCAATGAGCAGTTCTTC. It specifies CASSLGGGINEQFF.

This clonotype appeared a few times. This chain uses TRBV10-3 with TRBJ1-1; 8 nucleotides match TRBD1. J lost 3 bases, V lost 6 bases, and 3 bases had no gene match. The CDR3 has 13 residues. Germline CDR1 is ENHRY and CDR2 is SYGVKD. The CDR3 DNA sequence: TGTGCCATCAGATCACAGGGGGACACTGAAGCTTTCTTT. Translation: CAIRSQGDTEAFF.

This clonotype was seen a few times. This chain links TRBV7-2 with TRBJ2-7; D ambiguous. Germline V gene sequence: CDR1 SGHTA, CDR2 FQGNSA. This CDR3 contains 14 residues. V lost 4 bases, J lost 4 bases, and 14 bases lay in between. For the CDR3, the DNA is TGTGCCAGCAGCTATAAACGTGGGGATTACGAGCAGTACTTC. Its protein is CASSYKRGDYEQYF.

This clonotype was detected many times. V is TRBV12-3 or TRBV12-4 and J is TRBJ1-6, with unresolved D. The CDR3 spans 15 residues. Trimming shortened V by 1 base and J by 7 bases, and 11 bases separated the two germline ends. CDR3 loop: CASSLGVSTNSPLHF. The CDR3 coding sequence is TGTGCCAGCAGTTTAGGTGTCAGTACGAATTCACCCCTCCACTTT.

The chain recombines TRBV6-1 with TRBJ2-1, with 9 bases matching TRBD2. V shed 4 bases and J 3 bases; nucleotides not matched to a gene: 7. This CDR3 region has 16 residues. The germline gives CDR1 MNHNS, CDR2 SASEGT. The DNA of the CDR3 is TGTGCCAGCAGTGCAACAGGGACTAGCAGCTACAATGAGCAGTTCTTC. Amino acid sequence: CASSATGTSSYNEQFF.

The chain combines TRBV20-1 with TRBJ2-2, with a tentative D call TRBD1 (6 bases). CDR1 DFQATT and CDR2 SNEGSKA come from the germline V gene (reference sequence). The CDR3 extends over 15 amino acids. Trimming took 5 bases from V and 5 from J, leaving 18 bases between them. The CDR3 region is CSAPRVSQGTGELFF. As DNA, the CDR3 is TGCAGTGCTCCTCGGGTCTCTCAGGGGACCGGGGAGCTGTTTTTT.

The chain carries TRBV10-3 and TRBJ1-5; 7 bases agree with TRBD1. Germline V gene sequence: CDR1 ENHRY, CDR2 SYGVKD. Trimming cost V 5 bases and J 0 bases; bases outside gene matches: 1. The CDR3 length is 14 residues. The CDR3 is CAISRDSSNQPQHF. DNA for the CDR3: TGTGCCATCAGTCGGGACAGTAGCAATCAGCCCCAGCATTTT.

This clonotype was picked up a small number of times. DNA for the CDR3: TGCGCCAGCAGCCCCGGGACTGATCCGGACACTGAAGCTTTCTTT. The encoded protein is CASSPGTDPDTEAFF. The chain is built from TRBV5-1 and TRBJ1-1; D possibly corresponds to TRBD1 (5 bases). The V end was cut by 4 bases, the J end by 3 bases, with 16 bases between. The CDR3 is made up of 15 amino acids. The germline gives CDR1 SGHRS, CDR2 YFSETQ.

This chain links TRBV10-3 with TRBJ2-5; 10 bases fit TRBD2. The CDR3 runs 16 residues. Unmatched junction bases numbered 6, after V lost 3 bases and J lost 2 bases. Germline CDR1 ENHRY, CDR2 SYGVKD. CDR3 nucleotide sequence: TGTGCCATCAGTGACTGGAGCGGGAGGGGACAAGAGACCCAGTACTTC. This sequence encodes CAISDWSGRGQETQYF.

There are a few counts of this clonotype. The rearrangement uses TRBV6-5 and TRBJ2-7; tentative D call: TRBD1 (5 bases). V was shortened by 2 bases and J by 3 bases, with 14 bases between the two germline ends. The CDR3 extends over 15 amino acids. Germline V gene data show CDR1 as MNHEY and CDR2 as SVGAGI. The CDR3 here is CASSYGAAVGYEQYF. For the CDR3, the DNA is TGTGCCAGCAGTTACGGGGCCGCTGTGGGCTACGAGCAGTACTTC.